This T cell receptor (beta chain) was documented in a study of tumor and adjacent non-tumor tissue in lung cancer. Study-level findings and limits: Normal lung showed higher cumulative top 100 clone frequency than tumor. TCR diversity was significantly greater in tumor than normal lung tissue.

The library came from three nested PCR rounds adapted from ARM-PCR protocols. Via MiXCR, TCRdb re-called the multiplex PCR reads, giving one row per CDR3 protein. Of more than 85,000 distinct CDR3 sequences detected, roughly 77% appear once; the ten largest clones hold 37%. This sample's RNA came from whole unsorted tissue. Chemotherapy-naive patients with new lung cancer underwent thoracic surgery in China, August–November 2014. Concerning this clonotype itself: Its antigen remains unknown. Mismatch with germline at one junction end may stem from a read error.

Germline V gene data show CDR1 as SGHAT and CDR2 as FQNNGV. This CDR3 region has 17 residues. The clonotype originates from a woman in her sixties with non-small cell lung cancer. Sequencing used lung tumor tissue. The chain recombines TRBV11-2 with TRBJ2-7; D is perhaps TRBD1 or TRBD2 (5 bases each). CDR3 region: CASSLERGDPSLNKHYF. CDR3 DNA sequence: TGTGCCAGCAGCTTAGAACGAGGGGACCCTTCCTTAAACAAGCATTACTTC. The complete variable domain, with remaining parts taken from reference TRBV11-2 and TRBJ2-7, reads EAGVAQSPRYKIIEKRQSVAFWCNPISGHATLYWYQQILGQGPKLLIQFQNNGVVDDSQLPKDRFSAERLKGVDSTLKIQPAKLEDSAVYLCASSLERGDPSLNKHYFGPGTRLTVT.